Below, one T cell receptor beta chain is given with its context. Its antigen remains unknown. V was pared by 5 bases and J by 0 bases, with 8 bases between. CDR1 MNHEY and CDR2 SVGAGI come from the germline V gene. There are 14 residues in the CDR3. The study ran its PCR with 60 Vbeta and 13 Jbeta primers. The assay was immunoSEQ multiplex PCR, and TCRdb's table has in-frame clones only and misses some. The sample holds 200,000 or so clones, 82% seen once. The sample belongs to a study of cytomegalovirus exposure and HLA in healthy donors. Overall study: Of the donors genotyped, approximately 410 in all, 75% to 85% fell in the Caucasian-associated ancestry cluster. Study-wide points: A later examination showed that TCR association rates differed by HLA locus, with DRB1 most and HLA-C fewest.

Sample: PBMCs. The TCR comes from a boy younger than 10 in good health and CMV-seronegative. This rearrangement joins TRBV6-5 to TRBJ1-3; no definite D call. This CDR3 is CASSRLSSGNTIYF. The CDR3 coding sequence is TGTGCCAGCAGTCGGTTAAGCTCTGGAAACACCATATATTTT.